This TCR beta chain emerged from a study of human T cells and chemical hapten exposure. Time point noted: patch test 2, 6 weeks after DPC sensitization. Treatment here: therapeutic diphenylcyclopropenone sensitization with weekly scalp DPC. TCRdb independently ran MiXCR on the RACE reads; one entry per CDR3 protein. The data show some 44,000 distinct CDR3 sequences, around 9% seen once. This clonotype was observed at least ten times. Sequences were derived from whole blood, sampled in connection with sensitization to the hapten diphenylcyclopropenone (DPC). The TCR originated in a woman aged 40-49 years with alopecia areata. Some clones in this sample may be carry-over from other donors' samples.

The CDR3 sequence is CASSTNEQFF. Here the CDR3 DNA reads TGTGCCAGCAGCACAAATGAGCAGTTCTTC. V and J are TRBV9 and TRBJ2-1; D is unclear. Trimming left V 4 bases short and J 7 bases short, with 3 bases between. CDR1 is SGDLS and CDR2 is YYNGEE in the germline V gene. This CDR3 spans 10 amino acids.